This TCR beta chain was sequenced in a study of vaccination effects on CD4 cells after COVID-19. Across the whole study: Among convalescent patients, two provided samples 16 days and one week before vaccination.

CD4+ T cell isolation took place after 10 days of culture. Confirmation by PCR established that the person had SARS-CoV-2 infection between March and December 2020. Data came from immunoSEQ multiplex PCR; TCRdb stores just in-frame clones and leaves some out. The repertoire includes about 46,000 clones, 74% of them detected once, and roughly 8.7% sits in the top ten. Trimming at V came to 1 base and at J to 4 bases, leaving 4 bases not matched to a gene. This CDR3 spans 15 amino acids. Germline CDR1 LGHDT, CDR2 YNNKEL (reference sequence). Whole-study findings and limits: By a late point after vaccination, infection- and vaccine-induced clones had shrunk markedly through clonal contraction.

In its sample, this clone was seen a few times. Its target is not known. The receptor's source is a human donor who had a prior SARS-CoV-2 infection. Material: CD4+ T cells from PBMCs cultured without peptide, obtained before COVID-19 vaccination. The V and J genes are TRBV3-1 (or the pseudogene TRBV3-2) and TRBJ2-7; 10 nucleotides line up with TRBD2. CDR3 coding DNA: TGTGCCAGCAGCCAAGGTGGGACTAGCGTATACGAGCAGTACTTC. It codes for CASSQGGTSVYEQYF.